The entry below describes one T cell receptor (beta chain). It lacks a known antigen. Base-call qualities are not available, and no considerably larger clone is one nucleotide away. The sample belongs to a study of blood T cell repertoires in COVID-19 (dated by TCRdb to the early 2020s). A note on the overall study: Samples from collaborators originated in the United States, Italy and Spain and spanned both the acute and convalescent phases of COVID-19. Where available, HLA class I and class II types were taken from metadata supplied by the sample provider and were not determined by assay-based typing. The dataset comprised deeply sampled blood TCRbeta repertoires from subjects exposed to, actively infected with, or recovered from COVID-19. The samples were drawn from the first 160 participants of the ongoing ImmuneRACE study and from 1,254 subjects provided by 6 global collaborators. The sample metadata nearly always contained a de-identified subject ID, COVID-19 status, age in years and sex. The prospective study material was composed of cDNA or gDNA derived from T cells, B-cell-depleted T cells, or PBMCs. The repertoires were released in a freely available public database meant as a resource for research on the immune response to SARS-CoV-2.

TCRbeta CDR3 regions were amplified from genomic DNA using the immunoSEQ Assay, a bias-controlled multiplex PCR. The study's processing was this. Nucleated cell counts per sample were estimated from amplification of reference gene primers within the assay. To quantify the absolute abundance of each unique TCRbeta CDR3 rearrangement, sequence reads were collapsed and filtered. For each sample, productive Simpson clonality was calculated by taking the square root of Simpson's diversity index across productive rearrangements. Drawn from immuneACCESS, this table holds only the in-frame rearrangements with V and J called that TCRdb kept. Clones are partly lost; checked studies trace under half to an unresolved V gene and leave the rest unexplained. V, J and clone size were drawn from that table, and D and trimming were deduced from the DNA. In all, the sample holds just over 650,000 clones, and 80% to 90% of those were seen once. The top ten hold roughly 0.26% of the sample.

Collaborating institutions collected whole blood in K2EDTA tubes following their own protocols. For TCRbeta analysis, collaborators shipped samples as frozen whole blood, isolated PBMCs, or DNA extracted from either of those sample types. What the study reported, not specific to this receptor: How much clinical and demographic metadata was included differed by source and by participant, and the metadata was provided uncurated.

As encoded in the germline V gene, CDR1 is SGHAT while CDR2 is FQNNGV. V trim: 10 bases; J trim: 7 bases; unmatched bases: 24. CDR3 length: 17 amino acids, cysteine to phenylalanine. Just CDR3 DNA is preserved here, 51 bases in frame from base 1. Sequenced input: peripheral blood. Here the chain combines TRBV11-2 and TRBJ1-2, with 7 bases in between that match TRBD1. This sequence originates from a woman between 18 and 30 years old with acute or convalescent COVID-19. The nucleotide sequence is TGTGCCACCACTCTCCAGGCAGGGGGTCTGCTAGGAAGTGGCTACACCTTC. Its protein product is CATTLQAGGLLGSGYTF.